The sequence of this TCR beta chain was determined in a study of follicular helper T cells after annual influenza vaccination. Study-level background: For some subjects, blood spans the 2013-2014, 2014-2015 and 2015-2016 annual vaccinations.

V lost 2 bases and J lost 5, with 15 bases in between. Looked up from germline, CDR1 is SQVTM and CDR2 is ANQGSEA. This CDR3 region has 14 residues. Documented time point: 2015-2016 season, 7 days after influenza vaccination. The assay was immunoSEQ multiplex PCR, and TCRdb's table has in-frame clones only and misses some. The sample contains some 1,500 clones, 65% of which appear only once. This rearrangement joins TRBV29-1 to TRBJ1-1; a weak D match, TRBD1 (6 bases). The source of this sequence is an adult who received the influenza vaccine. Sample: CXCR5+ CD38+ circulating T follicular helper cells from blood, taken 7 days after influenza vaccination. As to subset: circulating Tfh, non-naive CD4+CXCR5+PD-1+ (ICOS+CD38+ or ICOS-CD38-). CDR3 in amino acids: CSVESRRGGTEAFF. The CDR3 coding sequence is TGCAGCGTTGAAAGTCGCAGGGGAGGAACTGAAGCTTTCTTT.